This T cell receptor beta chain was captured by sequencing in a study of beta chain features in type 1 diabetes. Findings and limits, study-wide: TCRB repertoires of naive, central memory and Treg cells appeared more similar among patients than among healthy donors. Significant though moderate, a shortening of TCRB CDR3s appeared in all four CD4+ subsets of Type 1 diabetes patients. These data did not resolve whether HLA type affects TCRB rearrangement.

Concerning this clone itself: Its antigen is as yet unknown.

Central memory, naive, regulatory and stem cell-like memory CD4+ cells were sorted by CD45RO/CCR7/CD25/CD127/CD95/CD27. As every portion of the isolated RNA was reverse transcribed, the sequencing read expressed TCRB transcripts. Using immunoSEQ multiplex PCR, the repertoire was profiled, and TCRdb retains in-frame clones only, with some absent. Among under 450,000 clones listed, about 14% were seen once. CDR1 is SGHRS and CDR2 is YFSETQ in the germline V gene. The length of the CDR3 is 16 residues. Germline trimming cut 3 bases from V and 6 bases from J; bases unmatched to any gene: 8. The sequence derives from a young woman in good health. The chain recombines TRBV5-1 with TRBJ2-1, with 11 bases matching TRBD2. Sequencing was performed on naive CD4+ T cells from blood. CDR3 in amino acids: CASSSLAGGQSNEQFF. The CDR3 DNA is TGCGCCAGCAGCTCATTAGCGGGAGGGCAGAGCAATGAGCAGTTCTTC.